These 14 T cell receptor beta chains came from one sample sequenced in a study of CD8+CD57+ T cells in acquired aplastic anemia. CDR3 and TCR beta VDJ profiling relied on a genomic DNA template. TCRdb passed the reads through MiXCR, listing each CDR3 protein once. The sample holds some 140,000 distinct CDR3 sequences, roughly half seen once. By flow cytometry, patients selected for sequencing had shown an expansion of CD8+CD57+ cells. The material sequenced was sorted CD4+, CD8+, or CD8+CD57+ T cells (not recorded which) from PBMCs. Receptors were obtained from a human donor with aplastic anemia.

This clonotype came up many times. The CDR3 DNA sequence: TGTGCCAGCAGCTTGGTCGGCTTGAAAGGGACCCAGTACTTC. Translating gives CASSLVGLKGTQYF. This chain joins TRBV7-9 and TRBJ2-5; D remains ambiguous. The CDR3 length is 14 residues. Germline V gene lookup returns CDR1 SEHNR and CDR2 FQNEAQ (reference sequence). Trimming cost V 3 bases and J 7 bases, with 15 bases left between them. Full variable domain (missing parts from reference TRBV7-9 and TRBJ2-5): DTGVSQNPRHKITKRGQNVTFRCDPISEHNRLYWYRQTLGQGPEFLTYFQNEAQLEKSRLLSDRFSAERPKGSFSTLEIQRTEQGDSAMYLCASSLVGLKGTQYFGPGTRLLVL.

As for this clonotype: This CDR3 fails to terminate in the conserved phenylalanine or tryptophan, so it likely reflects a read error. The chain has TRBV2 and TRBJ2-1; 9 bases are shared with TRBD2. Looked up from germline, CDR1 is SNHLY and CDR2 is FYNNEI. The CDR3 covers 14 residues. V lost 4 bases and J lost 7; bases outside the gene matches: 5. The chain's CDR3 is CASSGPSGGNEQFL. In nucleotides, the CDR3 is TGTGCCAGCAGTGGTCCCAGCGGGGGGAATGAGCAGTTCCTC.

The chain couples TRBV10-2 to TRBJ2-2, with D unclear. The CDR3 spans 12 residues. The germline gives CDR1 WSHSY, CDR2 SAAADI. V was pared by 0 bases and J by 4 bases, with 0 bases between. CDR3 bases: TGCGCCAGCAGTGAGTCCACCGGGGAGCTGTTTTTT. Translating it yields CASSESTGELFF.

The chain has TRBV7-9 and TRBJ2-7; D may be TRBD1 (5 bases). CDR1 and CDR2 from the germline V gene are SEHNR and FQNEAQ (reference sequence). The CDR3 runs to 13 residues. V shed 3 bases and J shed 3 bases, with 9 bases lying between them. CDR3 in DNA: TGTGCCAGCAGCTTTCCAGACAGCTACGAGCAGTACTTC. Translating gives CASSFPDSYEQYF.

As to this clonotype: Since no conserved phenylalanine or tryptophan closes the CDR3, a read error is the likely cause. The limits of the CDR3 on the DNA are not certain, so only TCRdb's listed CDR3 is given. The rearrangement links TRBV7-3 to TRBJ2-3; the table's D call of TRBD1 was not tested on the DNA. The germline V gene has CDR1 SGHTA and CDR2 FQGTGA. The CDR3 is 8 amino acids long, termini counted. CDR3: CASSLSSG.

This clonotype occurred many times. The V call is TRBV20-1, the J call TRBJ2-6; D is perhaps TRBD1 or TRBD2 (5 bases each). Germline values: CDR1 DFQATT, CDR2 SNEGSKA (reference sequence). The CDR3 loop spans 16 amino acids. Trimming stripped 3 bases from V and 0 bases from J, with 12 bases between. DNA for the CDR3: TGCAGTGCTAGTTTGGGGGAACGCTCTGGGGCCAACGTCCTGACTTTC. Residues: CSASLGERSGANVLTF.

This clonotype was seen just once. A much larger clonotype is one base distant, so this may be a read error. The CDR3 here is CASSQVPSMNTGAFF. The CDR3 DNA reads as TGCGCCAGCAGCCAAGTGCCCTCTATGAACACTGGAGCTTTCTTT. This chain uses TRBV4-1 with TRBJ1-1; no clear D. CDR3 length: 15 amino acids. CDR1 is MGHRA, CDR2 YSYEKL, per germline.

The chain links TRBV4-3 to TRBJ2-3; D tentatively fits TRBD1 or TRBD2 (5 bases each). The CDR3 has 15 residues. V lost 4 bases and J lost 2, with 13 bases in between. CDR1 and CDR2 (germline): LGHNA, YSLEER. The CDR3 protein is CASSLERGPTDTQYF. The CDR3 bases are TGCGCCAGCAGCCTTGAGAGGGGACCCACAGATACGCAGTATTTT.

The V and J genes are TRBV10-3 and TRBJ1-2; 11 positions agree with TRBD1. Trimming cost V 7 bases and J 6 bases; bases outside gene matches: 4. The CDR3 is made up of 13 amino acids. CDR1 ENHRY and CDR2 SYGVKD come from the germline V gene. This CDR3 reads CAIMGQGDHGYTF. The DNA of the CDR3 is TGTGCCATCATGGGACAGGGGGACCATGGCTACACCTTC.

In its sample, this clonotype was seen many times. The gene calls are TRBV20-1 and TRBJ2-2, with D possibly being TRBD1 or TRBD2 (5 bases each). Germline V gene sequence: CDR1 DFQATT, CDR2 SNEGSKA (reference sequence). The CDR3 runs 12 residues. V gave up 6 bases and J gave up 7 bases, with 12 bases separating them. The CDR3 protein is CSAPGSGGELFF. CDR3 bases: TGCAGTGCCCCAGGGAGCGGCGGGGAGCTGTTTTTT.

The chain recombines TRBV9 with TRBJ1-2; D uncertain. Germline loops: CDR1 SGDLS, CDR2 YYNGEE. The CDR3 is 12 residues long. Trimming took off 7 bases at V and 5 bases at J, with 12 bases between the two ends. Here the CDR3 DNA reads TGTGCCAGCTCCGGGGAAGTGTATGGCTACACCTTC. Its protein is CASSGEVYGYTF.

As regards this clonotype: A much more abundant neighbour one base away suggests this may be a read error. This rearrangement joins TRBV7-9 to TRBJ2-2; D is possibly TRBD1 (6 bases). V gave up 5 bases and J gave up 6 bases, with 10 bases separating them. The CDR3 covers 13 residues. Germline lookup yields CDR1 SEHNR and CDR2 FQNEAQ (reference sequence). The CDR3 spells CASSPKGAGELFF. Here the CDR3 DNA reads TGTGCCAGCAGCCCTAAGGGGGCCGGGGAGCTGTTTTTT.

This clonotype was counted ten times or more. This sequence joins TRBV6-1 and TRBJ1-2; D is possibly TRBD1 (5 bases). The CDR3 length is 12 residues. Germline V CDR1 and CDR2: MNHNS, SASEGT. V gave up 10 bases and J gave up 3 bases, with 12 bases separating them. CDR3 coding DNA: TGTGCCATCGGGGGAAGTTACTATGGCTACACCTTC. This translates into CAIGGSYYGYTF.

This clonotype was recorded at least ten times. This chain joins TRBV19 and TRBJ1-5; TRBD1 matches at 7 bases. V shed 3 bases and J 0 bases; nucleotides not matched to a gene: 8. The germline V gene has CDR1 LNHDA and CDR2 SQIVND (reference sequence). CDR3 length equals 17 residues. CDR3 protein: CASSIETGTYSNQPQHF. The CDR3 region has the DNA TGTGCCAGTAGTATTGAGACAGGGACTTATAGCAATCAGCCCCAGCATTTT.